This T cell receptor beta chain was sequenced in a study of blood T cell repertoires in COVID-19. Turning to the study itself: The United States, Italy and Spain supplied acute and convalescent COVID-19 samples. PBMCs, B-cell-depleted T cells, or T cells provided the cDNA or gDNA that made up the material.

Individuals drawn from approximately 26 US areas were about 18 to 95 years old. Assignment of participants to cohorts was predicated upon participant-reported clinical history. This CDR3 contains 13 residues. The V gene lost 2 bases and the J gene lost 6 bases, with 8 bases spanning the gap. In germline, CDR1 is MNHEY, CDR2 SVGAGI. The protocol was immunoSEQ multiplex PCR, while the TCRdb copy is restricted to in-frame clones and leaves out a portion. The sample carries about 230,000 clones, about 90% recorded once. The sample comprised PBMCs or T cells enriched from blood (not recorded which). The genes are TRBV6-5 and TRBJ2-1, with D perhaps TRBD2 (5 bases). The sequence derives from a woman in her thirties with acute COVID-19. As DNA, the CDR3 is TGTGCCAGCAGTTACCGAGGGAGCAATGAGCAGTTCTTC. It yields the protein CASSYRGSNEQFF.